The 14 T cell receptor beta chains below all came from one sample that was sequenced in a study of CD8+CD57+ T cells in acquired aplastic anemia. Sequencing involved patients with CD8+CD57+ cell expansion previously shown by flow cytometry. Profiling of TCR beta VDJ combinations and CDR3 sequences used genomic DNA as template. TCRdb used MiXCR to reprocess the reads, holding one entry per CDR3 protein. The repertoire holds 450,000 to 600,000 distinct CDR3 sequences, with approximately 33% as singletons. The sample was sorted CD4+, CD8+, or CD8+CD57+ T cells (not recorded which) from PBMCs. The receptors stem from a human donor with aplastic anemia.

This clonotype was recorded at least ten times. The chain joins TRBV29-1 to TRBJ2-5, with D hard to call. Germline V lookup: CDR1 SQVTM, CDR2 ANQGSEA. V gave up 7 bases and J gave up 5 bases, with 11 bases separating them. There are 11 residues in the CDR3. In DNA form, the CDR3 reads TGCAGCGGCAGGCTTGGCGAGACCCAGTACTTC. This sequence encodes CSGRLGETQYF.

The chain employs TRBV30 and TRBJ1-2, with D possibly matching TRBD1 (5 bases). The ends were cut back, 2 bases at V and 4 bases at J, with 23 bases in the middle. Germline V lookup: CDR1 GTSNPN, CDR2 SVGIG (reference sequence). CDR3 size: 17 residues. The CDR3 nucleotides are TGTGCCTGGAGTCAGAACCGGGGGGACCCAACACTCTATGGCTACACCTTC. It yields the protein CAWSQNRGDPTLYGYTF.

There are a few counts of this clonotype. The V gene is TRBV11-2, the J gene TRBJ2-1; tentatively, D is TRBD1 or TRBD2 (5 bases each). Looked up from germline, CDR1 is SGHAT and CDR2 is FQNNGV. The ends were cut back, 2 bases at V and 15 bases at J, with 17 bases in the middle. The CDR3 has 13 residues. The CDR3, as DNA: TGTGCCAGCAGCTTACGAGGGGATTCGACATGGTTCTTC. Translation gives CASSLRGDSTWFF. The full variable domain, its missing parts supplied by reference TRBV11-2 and TRBJ2-1, is EAGVAQSPRYKIIEKRQSVAFWCNPISGHATLYWYQQILGQGPKLLIQFQNNGVVDDSQLPKDRFSAERLKGVDSTLKIQPAKLEDSAVYLCASSLRGDSTWFFGPGTRLTVL.

This clonotype was observed many times. The chain has TRBV10-3 and TRBJ2-7, with D unresolved. The germline CDR1 and CDR2 sequences are ENHRY and SYGVKD. CDR3 length: 15 residues. V shed 0 bases and J shed 7 bases, with 16 bases lying between them. CDR3 region: CAISESLTQAGEQYF. The CDR3 DNA follows: TGTGCCATCAGTGAGTCGTTGACCCAAGCTGGGGAGCAGTACTTC.

This clonotype was found once. A junction end diverges from the germline sequence, so it may reflect a read error. The chain recombines TRBV6-6 with TRBJ2-5; no reliable D call. The end of the DNA is better explained by TRBJ2-7, so the J call may be wrong. The CDR3 runs 13 residues. Germline loops: CDR1 MNHNY, CDR2 SVGAGI (reference sequence). Here the CDR3 reads CAGSGVLVDEQYF. DNA of the CDR3: TGTGCCGGCAGTGGGGTTTTAGTGGACGAGCAGTACTTC.

This clonotype was detected ten times or more. This sequence joins TRBV15 and TRBJ1-6; possibly TRBD1 for D (6 bases). Trimming pared 0 bases from V and 7 bases from J, leaving 16 bases between. This CDR3 is 17 amino acids long. In germline, CDR1 is LNHNV, CDR2 YYDKDF (reference sequence). DNA of the CDR3: TGTGCCACCAGCAGAGATACAAGGGGGGTCAACAATTCACCCCTCCACTTT. It encodes CATSRDTRGVNNSPLHF.

This clonotype has ten or more counts. The J gene is TRBJ2-5, the V gene TRBV2; the D is unclear. This CDR3 comprises 13 residues. Looked up from germline, CDR1 is SNHLY and CDR2 is FYNNEI. The V gene lost 3 bases and the J gene lost 5 bases, with 10 bases spanning the gap. The CDR3 DNA reads TGTGCCAGCAGTGATTTAGTAGGGGAGACCCAGTACTTC. Its protein is CASSDLVGETQYF. The full variable domain, rest sourced from reference TRBV2 and TRBJ2-5, is EPEVTQTPSHQVTQMGQEVILRCVPISNHLYFYWYRQILGQKVEFLVSFYNNEISEKSEIFDDQFSVERPDGSNFTLKIRSTKLEDSAMYFCASSDLVGETQYFGPGTRLLVL.

Concerning this clonotype itself: This may stem from a read error, because a much larger clone lies one nucleotide away. This chain uses TRBV6-2 or TRBV6-3 with TRBJ1-2; 7 nucleotides match TRBD1. The germline CDR1 and CDR2 sequences are MNHEY and SVGEGT. The trim removed 8 bases at V and 5 bases at J, leaving 8 bases unmatched. This CDR3 region has 13 residues. The CDR3 sequence: CASGDSASYGYTF. The DNA of the CDR3 is TGTGCCAGCGGGGACAGCGCAAGTTATGGCTACACCTTC.

This clonotype turned up a few times. J is TRBJ2-7 and V is TRBV5-5; D unresolved. The CDR3 consists of 14 residues. CDR1 is SGHKS and CDR2 is YYEKEE in the germline V gene (reference sequence). Trimming cost V 0 bases and J 2 bases, with 9 bases left between them. In nucleotides, the CDR3 is TGTGCCAGCAGCTTGGTGGGGTTCGCCTACGAGCAGTACTTC. It specifies CASSLVGFAYEQYF. Full variable domain (rest looked up from reference TRBV5-5 and TRBJ2-7): DAGVTQSPTHLIKTRGQQVTLRCSPISGHKSVSWYQQVLGQGPQFIFQYYEKEERGRGNFPDRFSARQFPNYSSELNVNALLLGDSALYLCASSLVGFAYEQYFGPGTRLTVT.

About this clonotype itself: One base away lies a much larger clone, so this may be a sequencing read error. The chain combines TRBV9 with TRBJ2-7, with D perhaps matching TRBD1 (6 bases). The V end was cut by 4 bases, the J end by 6 bases, with 17 bases between. This CDR3 region has 14 residues. Germline V gives CDR1 SGDLS, CDR2 YYNGEE. CDR3 in amino acids: CASSTSTGTCEQYF. The CDR3 bases are TGTGCCAGCAGCACGTCGACAGGCACCTGCGAGCAGTACTTC.

The CDR3 protein is CSVTSGFTDTQYF. The CDR3 DNA sequence: TGCAGCGTCACTAGCGGGTTCACAGATACGCAGTATTTT. The chain employs TRBV29-1 and TRBJ2-3; 9 bases align to TRBD2. The CDR3 spans 13 residues. The germline V gene encodes CDR1 SQVTM and CDR2 ANQGSEA. J gave up 2 bases and V 6 bases, and 3 bases lay outside the gene matches.

This clonotype was seen a few times. The chain employs TRBV9 and TRBJ1-1; D remains ambiguous. Germline V gene sequence: CDR1 SGDLS, CDR2 YYNGEE. The germline V and J ends were trimmed by 4 bases and 4 bases, with 14 bases remaining between them. The CDR3 is 14 amino acids. DNA for the CDR3: TGTGCCAGCAGCCCAAAGTTGGGGAGCACTGAAGCTTTCTTT. Protein: CASSPKLGSTEAFF.

The chain couples TRBV28 to TRBJ2-7; D perhaps matches TRBD1 (6 bases). CDR1 and CDR2 from the germline V gene are MDHEN and SYDVKM. Trimming stripped 2 bases from V and 2 bases from J, with 13 bases between. The CDR3 is 15 amino acids. CDR3 amino acids: CASSLVAGVAYEQYF. CDR3 sequence (DNA): TGTGCCAGCAGTTTAGTTGCAGGGGTGGCCTACGAGCAGTACTTC.

The chain uses TRBV4-3 and TRBJ1-2; 12 nucleotides align to TRBD1. The V gene end was trimmed by 2 bases and the J gene end by 7 bases; junction bases not matched to a gene: 5. CDR1 and CDR2 from the germline V gene are LGHNA and YSLEER. This CDR3 spans 15 amino acids. The CDR3: CASSQMGQGALGYTF. The DNA for the CDR3 is TGCGCCAGCAGCCAAATGGGACAGGGGGCTCTTGGCTACACCTTC.